The present T cell receptor (beta chain) was sequenced within a study of cytomegalovirus exposure and HLA in healthy donors (dated by TCRdb to about 2017). The study in broad terms: An earlier analysis of about 530 of the donors reported approximately 300 Gb of sequence data and 90 million to 120 million unique TCR beta sequences obtained from approximately 180 million T cells. An early release that covered about 640 HLA-typed donors contained 300 to 350 gigabases of sequencing data and 65 million to 100 million unique TCR sequences. Of the 350 to 400 genotyped donors, roughly 80% fell in the genetic ancestry cluster associated with self-reported Caucasian donors. The aim of the study was to test whether cataloging public T cell receptors could identify signatures of past pathogen exposure. The study profiled the T cell repertoires of under 700 subjects by immunosequencing and related them to cytomegalovirus serostatus. In addition to the first cohort of about 650 subjects, a separate validation cohort of approximately 130 different subjects was used. High-throughput TCR immunosequencing, statistical association of individual TCRs with disease status, and machine learning were combined to predict cytomegalovirus infection status. In a later analysis, previously published TCR beta repertoires from 550 to 700 donors were re-analyzed and high-resolution HLA genotyping was added so that TCR occurrence patterns could be studied. In the later analysis, no new phenotypic data were used to find candidate immune exposures; instead, reliance was placed on TCR beta sequences and their occurrence across donors. An earlier analysis of 587 of the donors used high-throughput TCR beta sequencing to judge whether each TCR beta V gene segment behaved as functional or pseudogenic. Donor age, sex, ethnicity and CMV serostatus were compiled together with the repertoire data. A later genetic analysis used genome-wide SNP genotypes for about 65% of the roughly 670 donors, treating that subset as a discovery cohort. Every repertoire in the discovery cohort had been generated on one and the same sequencing platform. Class I and class II HLA loci were covered by the typing at four-digit resolution. The number of donors typed differed by locus, with 629-630 for A, B, C, DRB1 and DQB1, roughly 550 for DQA1, under 610 for DPA1, and some 470 for DPB1. A handful of DR-DQ haplotypes were handled as single units for association and clustering because linkage in the cohort was strong. Among some 400 genotyped donors of the cohort, an average of approximately 220,000 unique TCR beta nucleotide sequences was sequenced per donor, of which 15% to 20% were non-productive.

The cohort was made up of hundreds of healthy bone marrow donors. Cohort members were all nominally healthy when sampled, although unrecorded immune exposures were likely present. The donor was CMV seropositive and belonged to the group of 250 to 300 seropositive cohort members. Each donor provided a peripheral blood sample, and peripheral blood mononuclear cells were used for TCR beta sequencing. Genomic DNA was extracted from the blood cell samples with the Qiagen DNeasy Blood Extraction Kit. As concerns this clone: Its antigen remains unidentified. Base qualities are not recorded, but no much larger clone differs from it by a single base.

Results and caveats for the whole study, not just this receptor: When HLA alleles, especially DR and DQ, strongly co-occurred, TCR associations were difficult to assign to individual alleles. Roughly uniform sequencing depth across donors was assumed in presence/absence analyses, although this assumption may not hold. Correlated functional status among segregating V segments might reflect linkage disequilibrium, but an unknown experimental factor could not be ruled out. Most CMV-associated TCR beta chains appeared to be HLA-restricted in a later analysis, and the HLA associations seemed to be driven largely by CMV exposure. Immune exposure information for the cohort was limited to CMV serostatus. In a later analysis, the rate of TCR association differed among HLA loci, with DRB1 alleles having the most associated TCRs and HLA-C alleles having the fewest. Specific HLA alleles were associated with around 18,000 TCR beta sequences at a false discovery rate of 0.05 in a later analysis. The sequencing pipeline was judged likely to have produced a cluster of highly shared sequence variants as a technical artifact. A further reported finding was that TCR beta sequences accurately predicted the HLA-A and HLA-B alleles for most subjects in the first cohort. A later analysis found that HLA-associated TCR beta chains were more clonally expanded and had lower generation probabilities than equally common non-associated chains. Compared with the approximately 710-donor mean, donors in an Asian-associated ancestry cluster had fewer N-insertions in productive TCRs, according to a later genetic analysis. In vitro tests confirmed that three of the cytomegalovirus-associated TCR beta chains recognize cytomegalovirus antigens. Broadly in line with IMGT annotations, most TCR beta V segments showed up in productive rearrangements about 87% or about 30% of the time in an earlier analysis of several hundred of the donors. According to the authors, the approach could potentially be generalized to other disease states and immunological phenotypes. The cohort was sequenced for TCR beta chains only, and without alpha or paired-chain data the features that could be detected were limited. In the study, about 150 TCR beta chains were listed as associated with cytomegalovirus. Because HLA typing was unavailable for some donors at each locus, only the typed subset was used in association tests. Most TCR sequences were observed very rarely across donors, whereas some public TCRs were present in many individuals. A later genetic analysis associated a missense DCLRE1C variant with V-gene and J-gene trimming of TCR beta chains, and an independent cohort replicated the association. The classifier was reported to diagnose cytomegalovirus status with high specificity and sensitivity in both the original and validation cohorts. Because counts were too low, around 17 rarely observed V segments, including chromosome 9 orphons, were left out of the earlier analysis of some 600 of the donors. According to a later analysis, parvovirus B19, influenza, CMV and Epstein-Barr virus appeared linked to several top co-occurrence clusters.

Library preparation employed the immunoSEQ multiplex PCR assay. For the multiplex PCR, a mixture combining 60 forward primers for TCR Vbeta segments and 13 reverse primers for TCR Jbeta segments was used. A multiplex PCR assay on genomic DNA amplified the CDR3 region of rearranged TCR beta genes. Amplified TCR beta libraries were sequenced as 87-base-pair reads on the Illumina HiSeq System. The authors processed their data as follows. Across the 670 or so repertoires, a later analysis counted roughly 77 million unique TCR beta chains, about 10 million of which were shared by at least two donors. A nearest-neighbor algorithm error-corrected the raw reads and collapsed the reads into unique sequences, merging closely related sequences to remove PCR and sequencing errors. CDR3 sequences were aligned to IMGT reference sequences to assign V, D and J gene segments. For a sequence to be retained, a match of at least six nucleotides to both a V gene segment and a J gene segment was required. A rearrangement was called productive if the CDR3 had no stop codons and remained in frame with V and J, and every other rearrangement was called non-productive. CDR3 was defined according to IMGT convention as the region running from the second conserved V-encoded cysteine to the conserved J-encoded phenylalanine. Sequences without an unambiguous match to a single V gene segment were excluded from the earlier analysis of about 600 of the donors. An earlier analysis of approximately 590 of the donors called V segments functional above 56.7% productive rearrangements and segregating when the between-donor standard deviation exceeded 5%. A statistical classification framework was developed to diagnose cytomegalovirus status using the catalog of TCR beta chain sequences. V and J gene assignment, in a later analysis, came from comparing TCR nucleotide sequences with IMGT/GENE-DB human TR gene sequences. Using the TCRdist pipeline, a later analysis assigned CDR3 sequences along with most-parsimonious VDJ recombination scenarios. In a later analysis, each TCR beta chain was defined by its CDR3 amino acid sequence together with its V-gene family, and reads lacking a unique V-gene family were excluded. As a way to deal with suspected cross-contamination and a sequencing artifact, a later analysis dropped approximately 590 nucleotide sequences that were highly shared and had low generation probability. In a later analysis, a clonal expansion index was calculated for each public chain from normalized within-repertoire ranks of inferred template counts. In a later analysis, generation probabilities were computed using a VDJ recombination model fitted to out-of-frame rearrangements, and the results were checked against IGoR. In a later analysis, TCR-TCR, TCR-HLA and TCR-CMV co-occurrence was scored with hypergeometric tests, and a repertoire-size bias correction was applied to TCR pairs. A later analysis estimated false discovery rates by permuting HLA or CMV assignments 20 times. In a later analysis, co-occurring TCRs were grouped using DBSCAN, with TCRdist sequence similarity added in when clustering inside HLA-allele-positive subsets. Repertoires with fewer than 30,000 or more than 120,000 public chains were left out of co-occurrence clustering, as were a few repertoires with anomalous nucleotide sharing. This is the immuneACCESS table as TCRdb keeps it, with only in-frame sequences that have V and J called. A part of the clones is gone; compared with another copy, unresolved V genes explain less than half, and the rest is unexplained. The DNA gave D and trimming, while V, J and clone size come from that table. The sample records some 120,000 clones, about 72% of which are singletons. Roughly 1.5% of the sample is in the top ten clones.

Sequences were obtained from PBMCs. The receptor's source is a young man in good health and CMV-seropositive.

The CDR3 sequence is CASSPPPPGITQYF. The DNA reads as follows: TGTGCCAGCAGCCCCCCTCCCCCGGGTATAACGCAGTATTTT. Recombination linked TRBV7-9 to TRBJ2-3, with the D gene not clear enough to name. Based on the germline V gene (reference sequence), the CDR1 and CDR2 sequences are SEHNR and FQNEAQ. V and J are truncated by 5 bases and 9 bases respectively, leaving an intervening sequence of 18 bases. From the cysteine through the phenylalanine, the CDR3 covers 14 amino acids. CDR3 DNA only is kept here, 42 bases in frame from base 1.